This T cell receptor beta chain was found in a study of technical replicates of blood from a few donors. The table came from immunoSEQ multiplex PCR; TCRdb's copy has only in-frame clones and leaves some out. The sample yields tens of thousands of clones, roughly 91% seen once. This CDR3 is 14 amino acids long. Germline CDR1 and CDR2: LNHDA and SQIVND (reference sequence). V was shortened by 5 bases and J by 2 bases, with 12 bases between the two germline ends. Sequencing input: T cells isolated from PBMCs. The rearrangement links TRBV19 to TRBJ1-1, with D maybe TRBD1 (6 bases). This clonotype was sampled from a human donor in good health. The CDR3 bases are TGTGCCAGTAGTTCCTGGACAGAAAACACTGAAGCTTTCTTT. Residues: CASSSWTENTEAFF.